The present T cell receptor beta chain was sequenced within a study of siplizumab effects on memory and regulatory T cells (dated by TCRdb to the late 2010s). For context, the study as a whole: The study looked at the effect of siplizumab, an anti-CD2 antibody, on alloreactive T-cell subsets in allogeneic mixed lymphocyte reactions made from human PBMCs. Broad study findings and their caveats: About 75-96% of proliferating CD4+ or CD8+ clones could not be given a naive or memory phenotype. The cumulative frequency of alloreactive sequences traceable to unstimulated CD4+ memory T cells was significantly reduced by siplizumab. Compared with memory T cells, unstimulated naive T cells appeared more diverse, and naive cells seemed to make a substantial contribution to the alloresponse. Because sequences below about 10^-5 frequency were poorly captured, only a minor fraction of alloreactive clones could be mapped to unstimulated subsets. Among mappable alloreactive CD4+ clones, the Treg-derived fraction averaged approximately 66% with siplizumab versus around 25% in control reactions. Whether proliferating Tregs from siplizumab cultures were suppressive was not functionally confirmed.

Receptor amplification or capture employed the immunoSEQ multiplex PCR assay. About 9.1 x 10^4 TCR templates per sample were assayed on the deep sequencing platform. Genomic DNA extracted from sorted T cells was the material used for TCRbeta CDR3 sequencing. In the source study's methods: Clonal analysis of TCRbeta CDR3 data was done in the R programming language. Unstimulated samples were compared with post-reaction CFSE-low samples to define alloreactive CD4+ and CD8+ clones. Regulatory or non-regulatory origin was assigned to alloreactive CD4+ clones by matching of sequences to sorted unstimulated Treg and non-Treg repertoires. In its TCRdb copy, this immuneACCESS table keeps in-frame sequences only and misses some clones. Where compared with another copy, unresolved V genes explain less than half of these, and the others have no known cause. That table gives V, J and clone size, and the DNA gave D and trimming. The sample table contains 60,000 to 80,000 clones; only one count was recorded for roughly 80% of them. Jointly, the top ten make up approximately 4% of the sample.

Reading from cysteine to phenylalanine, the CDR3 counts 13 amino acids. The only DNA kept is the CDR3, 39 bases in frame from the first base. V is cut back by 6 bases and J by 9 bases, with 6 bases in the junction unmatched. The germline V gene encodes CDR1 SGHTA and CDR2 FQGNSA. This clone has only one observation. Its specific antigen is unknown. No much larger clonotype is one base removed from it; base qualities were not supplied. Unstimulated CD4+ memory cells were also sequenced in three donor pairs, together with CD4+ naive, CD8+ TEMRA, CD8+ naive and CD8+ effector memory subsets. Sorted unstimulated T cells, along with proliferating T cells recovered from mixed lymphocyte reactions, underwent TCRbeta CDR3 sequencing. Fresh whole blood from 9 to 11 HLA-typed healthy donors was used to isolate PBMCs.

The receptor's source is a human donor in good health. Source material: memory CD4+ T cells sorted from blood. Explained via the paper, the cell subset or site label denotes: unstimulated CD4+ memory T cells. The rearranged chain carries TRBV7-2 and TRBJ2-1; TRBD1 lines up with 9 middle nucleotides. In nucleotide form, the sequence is TGTGCCAGCAGGGGACAGGGCCGAAGTGAGCAGTTCTTC. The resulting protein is CASRGQGRSEQFF.